Sequencing of this TCR beta chain was carried out in a study of T cell repertoires and leukemia-associated antigens. This clonotype was seen at least ten times. Its cognate antigen is unknown. Before use, CD3+ T cells rested overnight in serum-free medium. CDR1 and CDR2 from the germline V gene are SEHNR and FQNEAQ (reference sequence). The CDR3 runs 15 residues. Trimming removed 2 bases from V and 0 bases from J, with 8 bases in between. TCRdb re-analysed the 5' RACE reads in MiXCR, keeping a single row per CDR3 protein. The sample holds fewer than 15,000 distinct CDR3 sequences, approximately 39% seen once.

The sample consisted of CD3+ T cells sorted from blood and cultured. The V and J genes are TRBV7-9 and TRBJ2-1; D may be TRBD2 (6 bases). The sequence was collected from a female donor in good health. CDR3 sequence (DNA): TGTGCCAGCAGCTTATTGGGGGGCTCCTACAATGAGCAGTTCTTC. Its protein is CASSLLGGSYNEQFF. Supplemented by reference TRBV7-9 and TRBJ2-1, the full variable domain reads DTGVSQNPRHKITKRGQNVTFRCDPISEHNRLYWYRQTLGQGPEFLTYFQNEAQLEKSRLLSDRFSAERPKGSFSTLEIQRTEQGDSAMYLCASSLLGGSYNEQFFGPGTRLTVL.